This passage covers 21 T cell receptor beta chains from one sample sequenced in a study of radiotherapy plus CTLA-4 blockade in lung cancer. Here immunoSEQ multiplex PCR was the method, and the copy in TCRdb shows in-frame clones only, minus some. The data contain 45,000 or so clones, approximately 76% of them seen just once; the ten biggest clones take up 11%. The starting material was peripheral blood, obtained from a patient treated with radiotherapy plus ipilimumab. These receptors were taken from a human donor with non-small cell lung cancer who had stable disease on radiotherapy plus ipilimumab.

This clone was seen a single time. J is TRBJ1-5 and V is TRBV27; 10 nucleotides line up with TRBD1. The CDR3 length is 15 residues. V gave up 6 bases and J gave up 3 bases; unmatched junction bases: 5. Germline values: CDR1 MNHEY, CDR2 SMNVEV (reference sequence). The CDR3 protein is CASSPGTGVNQPQHF. In DNA, the CDR3 is TGTGCCAGCAGCCCTGGGACAGGGGTCAATCAGCCCCAGCATTTT.

The rearrangement joins TRBV7-2 to TRBJ1-2; no clear D. V dropped 1 base and J dropped 4 bases, with 7 bases sitting between them. CDR1 and CDR2 from the germline V gene are SGHTA and FQGNSA. The CDR3 loop spans 13 amino acids. The DNA of the CDR3 is TGTGCCAGCAGCTTAGTACAGACCTATGGCTACACCTTC. Encoded protein: CASSLVQTYGYTF.

This chain uses TRBV10-1 with TRBJ1-6, with unresolved D. Germline assignment: CDR1 WNHNN and CDR2 SYGVQD (reference sequence). This CDR3 is 13 amino acids long. Deletions cut 1 base from V and 7 bases from J, with 5 bases between. CDR3 nucleotide sequence: TGCGCCAGCAGTGAGTTAAGGAATTCACCCCTCCACTTT. Its translation: CASSELRNSPLHF.

The chain recombines TRBV21-1 with TRBJ1-1; the table's TRBD1 call for D was not verified on the DNA. TRBV21-1 is shown as a pseudogene. This CDR3 comprises 17 residues. The CDR3 DNA sequence: TGTGCCAGTATACAGGGGTTGCTTACCTGTTTGAACACTGAAGCTTTCTTT. Translating it yields CASIQGLLTCLNTEAFF.

This sequence joins TRBV30 and TRBJ1-1; unclear D gene. The CDR3 runs 16 residues. Germline V gene sequence: CDR1 GTSNPN, CDR2 SVGIG (reference sequence). V was shortened by 0 bases and J by 1 base, with 15 bases between the two germline ends. The CDR3 here is CAWSVSVGQANTEAFF. The CDR3 coding sequence is TGTGCCTGGAGTGTAAGTGTGGGTCAAGCGAACACTGAAGCTTTCTTT.

The rearrangement uses TRBV9 and TRBJ1-6; maybe TRBD1 (6 bases). Germline-derived CDR1 and CDR2 are SGDLS and YYNGEE. The V and J ends lost 3 bases and 7 bases respectively, with 17 bases between them. The CDR3 totals 16 residues. The CDR3 loop reads CASSALTGKGNSPLHF. The CDR3 DNA reads as TGTGCCAGCAGCGCCCTAACAGGGAAAGGGAATTCACCCCTCCACTTT.

The V gene is TRBV6-5, the J gene TRBJ1-4; perhaps TRBD1 as D (6 bases). V was pared by 2 bases and J by 4 bases, with 11 bases between. The CDR3 is 15 amino acids. Germline values: CDR1 MNHEY, CDR2 SVGAGI. The CDR3 DNA reads TGTGCCAGCAGTTACCTCGGACAGAATAATGAAAAACTGTTTTTT. This translates into CASSYLGQNNEKLFF.

This clone appeared once. V is TRBV9 and J is TRBJ1-3; D unclear. This CDR3 contains 15 residues. CDR1 is SGDLS and CDR2 is YYNGEE in the germline V gene. The V end lost 4 bases, the J end lost 0 bases, and 11 bases lay between the germline ends. CDR3 amino acids: CASSTGGLSGNTIYF. In DNA form, the CDR3 reads TGTGCCAGCAGCACCGGCGGCCTCTCTGGAAACACCATATATTTT.

The J gene is TRBJ2-5, the V gene TRBV5-4, with 7 nucleotides matching TRBD1. Germline lookup yields CDR1 SGHNT and CDR2 YYREEE (reference sequence). J was trimmed by 3 bases and V by 4 bases; bases with no gene match: 3. The CDR3 totals 13 residues. The CDR3 region has the DNA TGTGCCAGCAGCCCCGGGACAGAAGAGACCCAGTACTTC. It specifies CASSPGTEETQYF.

V usage is TRBV27 and J usage is TRBJ1-2; perhaps TRBD1 as D (5 bases). Germline CDR1 is MNHEY and CDR2 is SMNVEV (reference sequence). CDR3 size: 16 residues. Trimming took 0 bases from V and 3 from J, leaving 14 bases between them. Here the CDR3 DNA reads TGTGCCAGCAGTTTATCGGGGGTAGGTTTGGACTATGGCTACACCTTC. Translation gives CASSLSGVGLDYGYTF.

This CDR3 is CAWSDLGYAYGYTF. CDR3 in DNA: TGTGCCTGGAGTGATCTGGGGTACGCCTATGGCTACACCTTC. The genes are TRBV30 and TRBJ1-2; D is ambiguous. CDR1 GTSNPN and CDR2 SVGIG come from the germline V gene (reference sequence). This CDR3 is 14 amino acids long. The V gene lost 1 base and the J gene lost 4 bases, with 13 bases spanning the gap.

J is TRBJ1-6 and V is TRBV4-3; possible D gene TRBD1, 6 bases. CDR1 is LGHNA, CDR2 YSLEER, per germline. There are 16 residues in the CDR3. V gave up 0 bases and J gave up 6 bases, with 12 bases separating them. In DNA form, the CDR3 reads TGCGCCAGCAGCCAAGAACCTGGACAGAGTAATTCACCCCTCCACTTT. Protein: CASSQEPGQSNSPLHF.

V gene TRBV10-2 combines with J gene TRBJ1-1, with D perhaps matching TRBD1 (6 bases). The CDR3 runs 16 residues. From germline, CDR1 is WSHSY and CDR2 SAAADI. The V and J ends lost 2 bases and 2 bases respectively, with 15 bases between them. This CDR3 is CASSEPLRTVNTEAFF. CDR3 bases: TGCGCCAGCAGTGAGCCGCTTCGGACAGTAAACACTGAAGCTTTCTTT.

The chain uses TRBV6-1 and TRBJ1-6; no clear D. Trimming shortened V by 2 bases and J by 8 bases, and 7 bases separated the two germline ends. CDR3 length: 13 amino acids. Per the germline V gene, CDR1 is MNHNS and CDR2 is SASEGT. CDR3 protein: CASSERWDSPLHF. The CDR3 DNA follows: TGTGCCAGCAGTGAAAGGTGGGATTCACCCCTCCACTTT.

The genes are TRBV9 and TRBJ2-3; TRBD2 agrees at 9 bases. V lost 0 bases, J lost 5 bases, and 7 bases stayed unmatched. CDR3 size: 16 residues. Per the germline V gene, CDR1 is SGDLS and CDR2 is YYNGEE. This CDR3 reads CASSVVLAGGQDTQYF. CDR3 DNA: TGTGCCAGCAGCGTAGTGTTGGCGGGGGGGCAAGATACGCAGTATTTT. The full variable domain, in which reference TRBV9 and TRBJ2-3 provide the parts outside the CDR3, is DSGVTQTPKHLITATGQRVTLRCSPRSGDLSVYWYQQSLDQGLQFLIQYYNGEERAKGNILERFSAQQFPDLHSELNLSSLELGDSALYFCASSVVLAGGQDTQYFGPGTRLTVL.

The J gene is TRBJ2-7, the V gene TRBV5-1; 11 bases line up with TRBD2. Per germline, CDR1 SGHRS and CDR2 YFSETQ. The length of the CDR3 is 15 residues. J was trimmed by 4 bases and V by 0 bases; bases with no gene match: 3. Here the CDR3 reads CASSLVASGGYEQYF. The CDR3 nucleotides read TGCGCCAGCAGCTTGGTGGCTAGCGGGGGGTACGAGCAGTACTTC. Variable domain in full (rest from reference TRBV5-1 and TRBJ2-7): KAGVTQTPRYLIKTRGQQVTLSCSPISGHRSVSWYQQTPGQGLQFLFEYFSETQRNKGNFPGRFSGRQFSNSRSEMNVSTLELGDSALYLCASSLVASGGYEQYFGPGTRLTVT.

The sample holds a few counts of this clone. This chain joins TRBV7-3 and TRBJ1-1, with D maybe TRBD1 (6 bases). V was trimmed by 5 bases and J by 2 bases, leaving 12 bases between them. Germline lookup yields CDR1 SGHTA and CDR2 FQGTGA. The CDR3 runs 14 residues. The CDR3 DNA sequence: TGTGCCAGCAGCCCGGGGGGGCCCAACACTGAAGCTTTCTTT. Translation gives CASSPGGPNTEAFF.

As to this clone: This same CDR3 is encoded by further DNA sequences in the sample. The rearrangement links TRBV13 to TRBJ2-7, with unresolved D. The CDR3 totals 15 residues. Trimming took off 0 bases at V and 2 bases at J, with 11 bases between the two ends. Looked up from germline, CDR1 is PRHDT and CDR2 is FYEKMQ (reference sequence). This CDR3 reads CASSLGQGRTYEQYF. CDR3 nucleotide sequence: TGTGCCAGCAGCTTAGGTCAAGGCAGAACCTACGAGCAGTACTTC.

The chain joins TRBV5-1 to TRBJ1-1, with 7 nucleotides matching TRBD1. Trimming took 5 bases from V and 8 from J; bases not matched to a gene: 12. The CDR3 runs 14 residues. Germline V gene lookup returns CDR1 SGHRS and CDR2 YFSETQ. CDR3 DNA: TGCGCCAGCAGATTAGGGGGCGCGGAGGTGGAAGCTTTCTTT. Encoded protein: CASRLGGAEVEAFF.

V is TRBV14 and J is TRBJ1-5, with unresolved D. The CDR3 sequence is 15 residues long. CDR1 is SGHDN and CDR2 is FVKESK in the germline V gene. Trimming took 4 bases from V and 2 from J, leaving 12 bases between them. In DNA form, the CDR3 reads TGTGCCAGCAGCCCTCCGGGCCCACGCAATCAGCCCCAGCATTTT. Translated, it gives CASSPPGPRNQPQHF.

J is TRBJ2-7 and V is TRBV19; TRBD1 agrees at 8 bases. Germline V gene sequence: CDR1 LNHDA, CDR2 SQIVND (reference sequence). The CDR3 length is 15 residues. Losses at the gene ends were 4 bases for V and 0 bases for J; bases not matched to a gene: 5. CDR3 DNA: TGTGCCAGTAGTACCACCGGGACAGGCTCCTACGAGCAGTACTTC. It is translated as CASSTTGTGSYEQYF.